The clone carrying this TCR beta chain was counted between two and nine times. No antigen is known for it. This entry belongs to a study of cytomegalovirus exposure and HLA in healthy donors. Regarding the study as a whole: Later, an analysis showed that TCR beta chains associated with HLA were more clonally expanded than others that were equally common. Sequencing artifact likely explains a cluster of highly shared sequence variants.

Primers for the PCR totalled 60 Vbeta and 13 Jbeta. Authors' data handling: The count from a later analysis was 70 million to 85 million unique TCR beta chains, some 12 million of them shared. Produced via immunoSEQ multiplex PCR; TCRdb's table is partial and in-frame only. The DNA was the basis for D and trimming; V, J and clone size are from that table. The repertoire holds a few hundred thousand clones, with 75% to 90% as singletons. In germline, CDR1 is MNHNS, CDR2 SASEGT. The CDR3 is 15 amino acids. V shed 5 bases, J shed 0 bases, and the junction held 1 base outside the gene matches. The chain links TRBV6-1 to TRBJ1-4; 9 positions match TRBD1. The sample consisted of PBMCs. The sequence was obtained from a girl aged 2 to 10 in good health and CMV-seronegative. The CDR3 bases are TGTGCCAGCAGTAGACAGGGGGCAACTAATGAAAAACTGTTTTTT. Translating gives CASSRQGATNEKLFF.